These 8 T cell receptor beta chains originate from one sample sequenced in a study of blood T cells in healthy people across ages. Alongside a J-beta primer mix, a sample-barcoded 5' primer served in a second PCR lasting 7 to 11 cycles. TCRdb reprocessed the 5' RACE reads via MiXCR and lists one record per CDR3 protein. The table has about 1.6 million distinct CDR3 sequences, around 35% seen once. Sequencing used blood. Source of these receptors: a woman younger than 45 in good health.

This clonotype was seen at least ten times. The rearrangement joins TRBV7-3 to TRBJ2-5; TRBD1 might be the D (7 bases). The CDR3 loop spans 15 amino acids. V gave up 5 bases and J gave up 0 bases, with 13 bases separating them. Germline CDR1 SGHTA, CDR2 FQGTGA. CDR3 sequence reads: CASSRRGEYQETQYF. The CDR3, as DNA: TGTGCCAGCAGCCGCAGGGGGGAGTACCAAGAGACCCAGTACTTC. Using reference TRBV7-3 and TRBJ2-5 for the parts outside the CDR3, the full variable domain is GAGVSQTPSNKVTEKGKYVELRCDPISGHTALYWYRQSLGQGPEFLIYFQGTGAADDSGLPNDRFFAVRPEGSVSTLKIQRTERGDSAVYLCASSRRGEYQETQYFGPGTRLLVL.

This clonotype showed up just a few times. This chain uses TRBV21-1 with TRBJ2-1; the DNA was not compared with TRBD1, the D call given in the table. TRBV21-1 is tagged as a pseudogene. The CDR3 has 14 residues. The CDR3 is CASSRGPTQETQFF. The CDR3 DNA is TGTGCCAGCAGCAGGGGACCAACTCAAGAGACCCAGTTCTTC.

The chain combines TRBV28 with TRBJ2-3, with 14 bases fitting TRBD2. Unmatched junction bases numbered 5, after V lost 5 bases and J lost 4 bases. Germline V lookup: CDR1 MDHEN, CDR2 SYDVKM. CDR3 length equals 16 residues. The CDR3 DNA sequence: TGTGCCAGCAGTGGGGGACTAGCGGGAGCGGCAGATACGCAGTATTTT. Its protein is CASSGGLAGAADTQYF.

This clonotype was seen only a few times. The chain employs TRBV7-9 and TRBJ2-2, with 9 positions matching TRBD2. Per the germline V gene, CDR1 is SEHNR and CDR2 is FQNEAQ (reference sequence). J was trimmed by 7 bases and V by 4 bases; bases with no gene match: 4. The CDR3 contains 14 residues. For the CDR3, the DNA is TGTGCCAGCAGCTCGGGACTAGCTGTCGGGGAGCTGTTTTTT. Translated: CASSSGLAVGELFF.

V and J are TRBV13 and TRBJ2-1; tentative D call: TRBD2 (6 bases). V was pared by 4 bases and J by 8 bases, with 18 bases between. The CDR3 contains 15 residues. Germline values: CDR1 PRHDT, CDR2 FYEKMQ (reference sequence). The CDR3 DNA reads as TGTGCCAGCAGCTCCCCTTACGCGGGGATCGATGAGCAGTTCTTC. Encoded protein: CASSSPYAGIDEQFF.

The CDR3 nucleotides are TGCAGGGGTTCAGGAAGCTATGGCTACACCTTC. Residues: CRGSGSYGYTF. The chain links TRBV20-1 to TRBJ1-2; no clear D. CDR1 and CDR2 (germline): DFQATT, SNEGSKA (reference sequence). This CDR3 is built from 11 residues.

This clonotype was seen more than once but under ten times. The rearrangement uses TRBV3-1 and TRBJ2-6; TRBD1 agrees at 8 bases. The J segment lost 0 bases and the V segment lost 0 bases, leaving 4 bases of the junction unmatched. Germline V gives CDR1 LGHDT, CDR2 YNNKEL (reference sequence). CDR3 length: 18 residues. The chain's CDR3 is CASSQDWTGTSGANVLTF. DNA for the CDR3: TGTGCCAGCAGCCAAGACTGGACAGGGACCTCTGGGGCCAACGTCCTGACTTTC.

This clonotype was observed at least ten times. V is TRBV4-2 and J is TRBJ2-7; 10 positions agree with TRBD1. The length of the CDR3 is 15 residues. Unmatched junction bases numbered 8, after V lost 4 bases and J lost 5 bases. Germline lookup yields CDR1 LGHNA and CDR2 YNFKEQ. Written as DNA, the CDR3 is TGTGCCAGCAGCCCCGCCGGGACAGGGGTCCACGAGCAGTACTTC. Encoded protein: CASSPAGTGVHEQYF.